This T cell receptor beta chain was sequenced during a study of Ad26.COV2.S vaccination and SARS-CoV-2 variants. Using immunoSEQ multiplex PCR, the repertoire was profiled, and TCRdb retains in-frame clones only, with some absent. The sample has hundreds of thousands of clones, roughly 91% seen once. The germline CDR1 and CDR2 sequences are SEHNR and FQNEAQ (reference sequence). V was cut by 1 base and J by 3 bases, with 10 bases left in between. CDR3 size: 14 residues. Treatment in this sample: 15 to 20 received Ad26.COV2.S at low or high dose, single or two shots; about 5 received placebo; per-sample allocation not given. The samples were gathered on day 63 after the first injection of vaccine or placebo. An 18-55-year-old adult in Boston served as donor.

This TCR came from a person between 18 and 65 years old who received the Ad26.COV2.S COVID-19 vaccine or a placebo. This chain joins TRBV7-9 and TRBJ2-7, with D maybe TRBD2 (5 bases). The sequences come from peripheral blood, collected in a trial of Ad26.COV2.S vaccine versus placebo. CDR3 coding DNA: TGTGCCAGCAGCTTAGGTCCGGGGTTCTACGAGCAGTACTTC. Protein: CASSLGPGFYEQYF.